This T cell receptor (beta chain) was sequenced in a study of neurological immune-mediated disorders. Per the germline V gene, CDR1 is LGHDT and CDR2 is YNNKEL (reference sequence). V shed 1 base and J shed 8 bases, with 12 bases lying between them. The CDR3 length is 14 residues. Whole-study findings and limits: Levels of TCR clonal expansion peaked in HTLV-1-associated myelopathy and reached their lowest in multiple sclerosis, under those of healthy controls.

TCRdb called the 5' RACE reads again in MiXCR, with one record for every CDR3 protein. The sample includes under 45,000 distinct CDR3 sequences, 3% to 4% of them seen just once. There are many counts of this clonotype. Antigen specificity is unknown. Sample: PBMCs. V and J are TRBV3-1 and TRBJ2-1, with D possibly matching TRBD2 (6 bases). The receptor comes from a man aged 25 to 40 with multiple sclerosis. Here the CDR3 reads CASSQGTTFYEQFF. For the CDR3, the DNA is TGTGCCAGCAGCCAAGGGACTACTTTCTATGAGCAGTTCTTC.